These 6 T cell receptor beta chains were all obtained from the same sample, sequenced in a study of blood T cell repertoires in COVID-19. Generated by immunoSEQ multiplex PCR, the TCRdb table keeps only in-frame clones and is missing some. The sample contains around 65,000 clones, roughly 91% of which appear only once. Sequencing was performed on peripheral blood. The receptors here all came from a human donor in a cohort sampled during active COVID-19.

The table lists this clone with a count of one. The rearrangement joins TRBV7-2 to TRBJ2-1, with TRBD1 as a possible D gene (5 bases). The ends were cut back, 5 bases at V and 10 bases at J, with 9 bases in the middle. CDR3 length: 11 amino acids. Germline V CDR1 and CDR2: SGHTA, FQGNSA. CDR3 loop: CASSLDTEQFF. DNA for the CDR3: TGTGCCAGCAGCCTGGACACCGAGCAGTTCTTC.

The rearrangement joins TRBV28 to TRBJ1-2; tentative D call: TRBD1 (6 bases). Germline CDR1 and CDR2: MDHEN and SYDVKM. The CDR3 totals 15 residues. Trimming cost V 7 bases and J 3 bases, with 18 bases left between them. The CDR3 DNA reads TGTGCCAGCATCAAGGGGAACAGGGCTCACTATGGCTACACCTTC. Translating gives CASIKGNRAHYGYTF.

This sequence joins TRBV23-1 and TRBJ2-2; no firm D call. TRBV23-1 is noted as an ORF with a role that remains uncertain. Deletions cut 2 bases from V and 2 bases from J, with 6 bases between. The CDR3 runs 14 residues. CDR3: CASSQRLNTGELFF. Here the CDR3 DNA reads TGCGCCAGCAGTCAAAGACTCAACACCGGGGAGCTGTTTTTT.

This clone was detected once. This chain uses TRBV3-1 (or the pseudogene TRBV3-2) with TRBJ2-1, with 8 bases aligning to TRBD1. CDR3 length: 15 residues. Germline CDR1 and CDR2: LGHDT and YNNKEL (reference sequence). V shed 4 bases and J 4 bases; nucleotides not matched to a gene: 6. CDR3 amino acids: CASSPDGQGYNEQFF. The CDR3 nucleotides read TGTGCCAGCAGCCCTGACGGACAGGGTTACAATGAGCAGTTCTTC.

This clone showed up just a few times. The chain carries TRBV14 and TRBJ2-7; no reliable D call. Trimming cost V 1 base and J 6 bases, with 10 bases left between them. Germline V gives CDR1 SGHDN, CDR2 FVKESK. This CDR3 contains 13 residues. CDR3: CASSQARSGEQYF. CDR3 nucleotides: TGTGCCAGCAGCCAAGCTCGGTCCGGCGAGCAGTACTTC.

CDR3 sequence reads: CASSSSRGGINTGELFF. In DNA form, the CDR3 reads TGTGCCAGCAGCTCCAGTAGAGGCGGGATAAACACCGGGGAGCTGTTTTTT. The genes are TRBV7-2 and TRBJ2-2, with D tentatively TRBD2 (6 bases). The CDR3 is made up of 17 amino acids. Trimming removed 4 bases at V and 2 bases at J, with 17 bases between. In germline, CDR1 is SGHTA, CDR2 FQGNSA.